Given below is one T cell receptor beta chain in context. Its antigen has not been determined. Per-base quality was not reported, and no clone a single base away is much larger than it. The CDR3 spans 13 residues, from the cysteine through the phenylalanine. Only CDR3 DNA is held: 39 bases, read in frame from base 1. From the germline V gene, CDR1 is SQVTM and CDR2 is ANQGSEA. V is pared back by 3 bases and J by 0 bases, with 9 bases lying between the germline termini. This record comes from a study of T cells in localized non-small cell lung cancer (dated by TCRdb to the early 2020s). Regarding the research as a whole: T cell repertoires of about 240 early-stage NSCLC patients were analyzed, with tumors being compared against uninvolved tumor-adjacent lungs. All 230 or so NSCLC patients in the cohort were treatment-naive and had localized lung tumors that were resected. A mean age of roughly 64 years was recorded for the NSCLC patients, of whom approximately 130 were male and over 100 were female. Paper-wide results and their limitations: A median of about 61 of the top 100 tumor clones turned up in the paired uninvolved adjacent lung, and around 27 of those clones also ranked among the top 100 of that same adjacent lung. Because multi-region tumor sequencing was not done, intratumor heterogeneity could not be ruled out. Longer overall survival was associated with higher T cell density in blood, whereas shorter survival was associated with higher clonality in adjacent lung. Since the design was exploratory, TCR variables were selected using unadjusted p-values with no false-discovery rate correction. The highest T cell clonality was observed in uninvolved tumor-adjacent lung, where clonality exceeded that of tumor, suggesting that antigenic responses were more focused in uninvolved tumor-adjacent lung.

TCR beta CDR3 regions were sequenced from DNA using the immunoSEQ Assay. The authors' pipeline ran thus. T cell density was computed as TCR beta template counts normalized to usable DNA estimated by amplifying housekeeping genes. Richness was estimated with the preseqR package, extrapolating to 400,000 templates for PBMC samples and 120,000 templates for tissue samples. Clonality was defined as one minus Pielou's evenness. Tissue-enriched TCRs were identified through differential abundance testing performed on productive amino-acid clonotypes, with a minimum total count of 5 and an alpha of 0.1. Repertoire overlap between compartments was quantified with the Jaccard Index and Morisita Overlap Index. GLIPH grouped TCR beta CDR3s together with public tetramer-defined viral CDR3s, and a viral motif had to include at least three viral sequences and also show V-gene enrichment. Imported from immuneACCESS, the table was reduced by TCRdb to in-frame sequences with V and J called. These copies leave out some clones; in studies compared against another copy, an unresolved V gene accounts for under half, and the cause of the remainder is not known. That table is the source of V, J and clone size, and D and trimming were worked out from the DNA. For this sample there are approximately 50,000 clones; about 88% appear just once. The ten largest account for roughly 2.5% of the sample.

At diagnosis, peripheral blood, uninvolved tumor-adjacent lung and tumor were collected and stored as a combination of fresh-frozen and FFPE material. For TCR repertoire profiling, blood samples were analyzed as peripheral blood mononuclear cells. The material sequenced was PBMCs, taken before any cancer treatment. The chain is assembled from TRBV29-1 and TRBJ2-7, with no confident D gene call. The receptor was isolated from a man aged 35 to 70 with stage II lung adenocarcinoma. The sequenced DNA: TGCAGCGTTGAGGCCGTGGGCTCCTACGAGCAGTACTTC. It is translated as CSVEAVGSYEQYF.